One sample yielded the 32 T cell receptor beta chains listed below, sequenced in a study of T cell responses to AZD1222 COVID-19 vaccine. Produced via immunoSEQ multiplex PCR; TCRdb's table is partial and in-frame only. This table has roughly 75,000 clones, less than 90% appearing once. Sequencing was performed on peripheral blood, taken on day 0 of AZD1222 vaccination. The receptors stem from an adult in good health.

The chain carries TRBV28 and TRBJ2-5, with D perhaps given as TRBD1 or TRBD2 (5 bases each). Trimming removed 6 bases from V and 0 bases from J, with 11 bases in between. This CDR3 has 14 amino acids. CDR1 and CDR2 from the germline V gene are MDHEN and SYDVKM. CDR3 bases: TGTGCCAGCAGGCCGGGACGGTACCAAGAGACCCAGTACTTC. It yields the protein CASRPGRYQETQYF.

CDR3 in DNA: TGCGCCAGCAGCCAAGATACAGGCAGCTCTGGAAACACCATATATTTT. It yields the protein CASSQDTGSSGNTIYF. The rearrangement links TRBV4-1 to TRBJ1-3; tentative D call: TRBD1 (5 bases). The CDR3 has 16 residues. The V gene's germline CDR1 is MGHRA and CDR2 YSYEKL. V shed 0 bases and J shed 0 bases, with 9 bases lying between them.

The V gene is TRBV24-1, the J gene TRBJ2-1, with a weak D call TRBD1 (6 bases). The CDR3 runs to 16 residues. Per germline, CDR1 KGHDR and CDR2 SFDVKD. The V and J ends lost 3 bases and 3 bases respectively, with 14 bases between them. For the CDR3, the DNA is TGTGCCACCAGTGATCACCGGGACACCGTCTACAATGAGCAGTTCTTC. Its protein is CATSDHRDTVYNEQFF.

The rearrangement links TRBV12-1 to TRBJ2-7; the table's D call of TRBD2 was not tested on the DNA. TRBV12-1 is a recognized pseudogene. There are 18 residues in the CDR3. Here the CDR3 DNA reads TGTGCCAGCAGCTTGAAGACTAGCGGGGGGGAGAAGTGGTACGAGCAGTACTTC. It is translated as CASSLKTSGGEKWYEQYF.

The CDR3 reads CASSQRDRGGGQYF. The CDR3 DNA sequence: TGTGCCAGCAGCCAACGCGACAGGGGCGGCGGGCAGTACTTC. The chain couples TRBV3-1 (or the pseudogene TRBV3-2) to TRBJ2-7; 8 nucleotides agree with TRBD1. The V gene end was trimmed by 2 bases and the J gene end by 9 bases; junction bases not matched to a gene: 9. The V gene's germline CDR1 is LGHDT and CDR2 YNNKEL (reference sequence). This CDR3 contains 14 residues.

This clone appeared once. The chain has TRBV6-5 and TRBJ2-7; 13 bases agree with TRBD2. Germline V gene lookup returns CDR1 MNHEY and CDR2 SVGAGI. This CDR3 comprises 15 residues. V dropped 6 bases and J dropped 0; count of bases not matched to a gene: 2. The DNA for the CDR3 is TGTGCCAGCAGGCGGACTAGCGGGAGCTCCTACGAGCAGTACTTC. Its translation is CASRRTSGSSYEQYF.

The chain joins TRBV6-5 to TRBJ2-3; TRBD2 might be the D (5 bases). The V gene lost 5 bases and the J gene lost 5 bases, with 8 bases spanning the gap. The CDR3 totals 12 residues. Germline lookup yields CDR1 MNHEY and CDR2 SVGAGI. The CDR3 DNA is TGTGCCAGCAGTCCCCGGGAAGATACGCAGTATTTT. Amino acids: CASSPREDTQYF.

This chain connects TRBV5-1 to TRBJ2-1; TRBD1 is a possible D gene (5 bases). Germline lookup yields CDR1 SGHRS and CDR2 YFSETQ. Between the trimmed V and J ends, which lost 2 bases and 4 bases, there was a span of 13 bases. The CDR3 is 15 amino acids. The CDR3 region is CASSFDSTSYNEQFF. In DNA form, the CDR3 reads TGCGCCAGCAGCTTTGACAGCACTTCGTACAATGAGCAGTTCTTC.

The genes are TRBV27 and TRBJ1-5; 7 bases are a match to TRBD1. The CDR3 runs to 15 residues. CDR1 and CDR2 from the germline V gene are MNHEY and SMNVEV (reference sequence). J lost 0 bases, V lost 6 bases, and 5 bases had no gene match. The DNA for the CDR3 is TGTGCCAGCAGACCAGGACAGGTTAGCAATCAGCCCCAGCATTTT. It codes for CASRPGQVSNQPQHF.

The chain couples TRBV18 to TRBJ1-2; TRBD1 is a possible D gene (6 bases). V was cut by 3 bases and J by 7 bases, with 15 bases left in between. This CDR3 has 14 residues. Germline V gene data show CDR1 as KGHSH and CDR2 as LQKENI. The CDR3 protein is CASSPRVGGSGYTF. DNA for the CDR3: TGTGCCAGCTCACCCCGGGTCGGGGGCTCTGGCTACACCTTC.

This clone was counted a single time. The chain is built from TRBV30 and TRBJ2-7, with TRBD2 matching over 8 bases. The germline V gene encodes CDR1 GTSNPN and CDR2 SVGIG (reference sequence). The CDR3 sequence is 15 residues long. V shed 0 bases, J shed 2 bases, and the junction held 6 bases outside the gene matches. The CDR3 bases are TGTGCCTGGAGTGTCATCGGGGGGGCCACCTACGAGCAGTACTTC. Its protein product is CAWSVIGGATYEQYF.

Sample share makes this clone medium-sized (0.01 to 0.1%). The chain employs TRBV11-1 and TRBJ1-1; D is unresolved. The CDR3 runs to 13 residues. From germline, CDR1 is SGHAT and CDR2 FQDESV (reference sequence). V dropped 9 bases and J dropped 0 bases, with 11 bases sitting between them. CDR3 amino acids: CASGVLLNTEAFF. CDR3 bases: TGTGCCAGTGGGGTACTTCTGAACACTGAAGCTTTCTTT.

This chain links TRBV2 with TRBJ2-7, with TRBD2 matching 10 bases. Germline V lookup: CDR1 SNHLY, CDR2 FYNNEI. V lost 7 bases, J lost 9 bases, and 6 bases stayed unmatched. CDR3 length equals 12 residues. CDR3 DNA: TGTGCCAGCAATCCTAGCGGGGGTGGGCAGTACTTC. Amino acid sequence: CASNPSGGGQYF. The entire variable domain, with the rest obtained from reference TRBV2 and TRBJ2-7, is as follows: EPEVTQTPSHQVTQMGQEVILRCVPISNHLYFYWYRQILGQKVEFLVSFYNNEISEKSEIFDDQFSVERPDGSNFTLKIRSTKLEDSAMYFCASNPSGGGQYFGPGTRLTVT.

The chain carries TRBV3-1 (or the pseudogene TRBV3-2) and TRBJ2-7; 10 nucleotides line up with TRBD2. Unmatched junction bases numbered 5, after V lost 4 bases and J lost 2 bases. The germline V gene has CDR1 LGHDT and CDR2 YNNKEL (reference sequence). This CDR3 comprises 15 residues. The CDR3 DNA follows: TGTGCCAGCAGCCCCCACAGCGGGGGGGCCTACGAGCAGTACTTC. Translating it yields CASSPHSGGAYEQYF.

The V gene is TRBV23-1, the J gene TRBJ2-5, with a weak D call TRBD1 (5 bases). TRBV23-1 is sorted into the ORF group, with uncertain function. V was pared by 1 base and J by 3 bases, with 12 bases between. This CDR3 is 15 amino acids long. CDR3 in DNA: TGCGCCAGCAGTCAATGCGCCCCGACAGAAGAGACCCAGTACTTC. It codes for CASSQCAPTEETQYF.

The rearrangement links TRBV6-2 or TRBV6-3 to TRBJ1-2; the D gene is possibly TRBD1 (5 bases). The germline V and J ends were trimmed by 2 bases and 8 bases, with 15 bases remaining between them. The CDR3 contains 14 residues. From germline, CDR1 is MNHEY and CDR2 SVGEGT. CDR3 protein: CASSYPGDGVGYTF. CDR3 nucleotides: TGTGCCAGCAGTTACCCTGGGGACGGGGTCGGCTACACCTTC.

The V and J genes are TRBV14 and TRBJ1-6; 9 bases map to TRBD1. The CDR3 has 17 amino acids. Germline loops: CDR1 SGHDN, CDR2 FVKESK. V shed 4 bases, J shed 7 bases, and the junction held 11 bases outside the gene matches. CDR3 loop: CASSPPGTGSGNSPLHF. The CDR3, as DNA: TGTGCCAGCAGCCCGCCCGGGACAGGGAGTGGAAATTCACCCCTCCACTTT.

The chain links TRBV5-4 to TRBJ1-3, with 7 bases lining up with TRBD1. The CDR3 has 14 residues. Germline V gene lookup returns CDR1 SGHNT and CDR2 YYREEE (reference sequence). The V gene end was trimmed by 5 bases and the J gene end by 2 bases; junction bases not matched to a gene: 4. The CDR3 sequence is CASRTTGAGNTIYF. The CDR3 bases are TGTGCCAGCAGAACAACAGGGGCTGGAAACACCATATATTTT.

The rearrangement joins TRBV18 to TRBJ2-7; D is perhaps TRBD1 or TRBD2 (5 bases each). The germline V gene has CDR1 KGHSH and CDR2 LQKENI. CDR3 length equals 14 residues. V was shortened by 1 base and J by 2 bases, with 9 bases between the two germline ends. The CDR3 loop is CASSPLRGAYEQYF. CDR3 DNA sequence: TGTGCCAGCTCACCACTCCGAGGGGCCTACGAGCAGTACTTC.

This clone was observed a single time. The genes are TRBV30 and TRBJ2-7; D ambiguous. The germline CDR1 and CDR2 sequences are GTSNPN and SVGIG (reference sequence). Trimming pared 0 bases from V and 3 bases from J, leaving 6 bases between. This CDR3 is 12 amino acids long. The CDR3: CAWSVDIYEQYF. CDR3 coding DNA: TGTGCCTGGAGTGTTGACATCTACGAGCAGTACTTC.

This clone has a handful of counts. V and J are TRBV7-8 and TRBJ1-5; the match to TRBD1 covers 7 bases. V lost 5 bases and J lost 4; bases outside the gene matches: 8. The germline gives CDR1 SGHVS, CDR2 FQNEAQ. The CDR3 totals 15 residues. The CDR3 DNA reads as TGTGCCAGCAGCACCGACGCACAGGGGAATCAGCCCCAGCATTTT. This translates into CASSTDAQGNQPQHF.

The J gene is TRBJ2-3, the V gene TRBV28, with TRBD2 matching 11 bases. The CDR3 is made up of 14 amino acids. Trimming cost V 7 bases and J 4 bases; bases outside gene matches: 4. CDR1 is MDHEN and CDR2 is SYDVKM in the germline V gene. The chain's CDR3 is CASMLAGGSDTQYF. The CDR3 DNA reads TGTGCCAGCATGCTAGCGGGGGGATCAGATACGCAGTATTTT.

This sequence joins TRBV28 and TRBJ2-7; D not resolved. This CDR3 region has 14 residues. Germline assignment: CDR1 MDHEN and CDR2 SYDVKM. The V gene lost 1 base and the J gene lost 2 bases, with 9 bases spanning the gap. DNA for the CDR3: TGTGCCAGCAGTTTATCACCACTTCCCTACGAGCAGTACTTC. This sequence encodes CASSLSPLPYEQYF.

V is TRBV7-9 and J is TRBJ2-7; D gene ambiguous. The CDR3 extends over 15 amino acids. The V and J ends lost 5 bases and 2 bases respectively, with 16 bases between them. Looked up from germline, CDR1 is SEHNR and CDR2 is FQNEAQ (reference sequence). The CDR3 DNA follows: TGTGCCAGCAGCCCCAGCCTTGGGTTTACCTACGAGCAGTACTTC. As protein: CASSPSLGFTYEQYF.

The J gene is TRBJ1-5, the V gene TRBV5-1; no firm D call. Trimming removed 0 bases at V and 4 bases at J, with 8 bases between. Per germline, CDR1 SGHRS and CDR2 YFSETQ. CDR3 size: 14 residues. CDR3 in amino acids: CASSLAGQNQPQHF. In nucleotides, the CDR3 is TGCGCCAGCAGCTTGGCAGGCCAAAATCAGCCCCAGCATTTT.

The chain carries TRBV12-3 or TRBV12-4 and TRBJ1-2, with 7 bases identical to TRBD1. Trimming at V came to 3 bases and at J to 7 bases, leaving 5 bases not matched to a gene. This CDR3 has 13 amino acids. CDR3 bases: TGTGCCAGCAGTTTGGGGCAGGGGGTTGGCTACACCTTC. Amino acid sequence: CASSLGQGVGYTF.

The chain is built from TRBV6-5 and TRBJ2-6; D unresolved. The germline V gene encodes CDR1 MNHEY and CDR2 SVGAGI. The V and J ends lost 6 bases and 0 bases respectively, with 9 bases between them. This CDR3 has 15 residues. The CDR3 DNA reads as TGTGCCAGCAGACCTAGGGCCTCTGGGGCCAACGTCCTGACTTTC. Its translation is CASRPRASGANVLTF.

The J gene is TRBJ1-3, the V gene TRBV6-2 or TRBV6-3, with TRBD1 matching over 7 bases. There are 13 residues in the CDR3. CDR1 MNHEY and CDR2 SVGEGT come from the germline V gene. V trimming: 6 bases; J trimming: 5 bases; junction bases outside the gene matches: 4. CDR3 in DNA: TGTGCCAGCAGCCAGGACAGGAGAAACACCATATATTTT. This codes for CASSQDRRNTIYF.

This sequence joins TRBV6-5 and TRBJ2-4; a weak D match, TRBD2 (6 bases). The CDR3 extends over 16 amino acids. The V gene's germline CDR1 is MNHEY and CDR2 SVGAGI. Deletions cut 0 bases from V and 1 base from J, with 10 bases between. The CDR3 nucleotides read TGTGCCAGCAGTTACTCGAATCGGGGGGCCAAAAACATTCAGTACTTC. This gives the protein CASSYSNRGAKNIQYF.

V usage is TRBV6-5 and J usage is TRBJ1-2; TRBD1 is a possible D gene (5 bases). CDR1 and CDR2 (germline): MNHEY, SVGAGI. V was clipped by 10 bases and J by 2 bases, with 14 bases between them. This CDR3 comprises 13 residues. This chain's CDR3 is CATRSGVNYGYTF. Here the CDR3 DNA reads TGTGCCACCCGGTCGGGGGTGAACTATGGCTACACCTTC.

This clone was recorded once. The chain couples TRBV10-3 to TRBJ2-1; 10 bases are shared with TRBD2. The germline CDR1 and CDR2 sequences are ENHRY and SYGVKD. V was clipped by 4 bases and J by 0 bases; unmatched bases: 12. This CDR3 region has 19 residues. CDR3 in amino acids: CAISGFERGGSSSYNEQFF. In DNA form, the CDR3 reads TGTGCCATCAGTGGGTTCGAGCGGGGGGGATCGAGCTCCTACAATGAGCAGTTCTTC.

J is TRBJ1-2 and V is TRBV3-1 (or the pseudogene TRBV3-2); D gene uncertain. CDR1 and CDR2 (germline): LGHDT, YNNKEL (reference sequence). The CDR3 runs 13 residues. V was pared by 2 bases and J by 3 bases, with 7 bases between. The CDR3 loop reads CASSQPPHYGYTF. DNA of the CDR3: TGTGCCAGCAGCCAACCCCCCCACTATGGCTACACCTTC.